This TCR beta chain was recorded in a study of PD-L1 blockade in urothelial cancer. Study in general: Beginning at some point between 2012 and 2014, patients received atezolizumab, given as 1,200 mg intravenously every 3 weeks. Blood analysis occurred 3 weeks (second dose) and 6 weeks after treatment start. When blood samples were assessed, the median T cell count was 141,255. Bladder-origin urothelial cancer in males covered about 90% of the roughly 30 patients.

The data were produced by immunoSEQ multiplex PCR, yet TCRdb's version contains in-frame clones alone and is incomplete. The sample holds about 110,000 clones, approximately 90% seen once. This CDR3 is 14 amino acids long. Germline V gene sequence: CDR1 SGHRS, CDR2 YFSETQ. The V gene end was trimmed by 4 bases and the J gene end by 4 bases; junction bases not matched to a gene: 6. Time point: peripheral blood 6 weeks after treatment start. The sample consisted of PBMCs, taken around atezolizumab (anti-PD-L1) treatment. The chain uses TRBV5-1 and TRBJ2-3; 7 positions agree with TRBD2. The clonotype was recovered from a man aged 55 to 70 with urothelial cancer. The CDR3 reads CASSGTTSPDTQYF. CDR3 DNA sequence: TGCGCCAGCAGCGGAACGACTAGCCCAGATACGCAGTATTTT.